This T cell receptor beta chain was recovered during a study of blood T cell repertoires in COVID-19 (dated by TCRdb to between 2020 and 2021). Background for the entire study: The collaborator samples originated in the United States, Italy and Spain and spanned the acute and convalescent phases of COVID-19. The material from the prospective study consisted of cDNA or gDNA derived from T cells, B-cell-depleted T cells, or PBMCs. The dataset comprised deeply sampled blood TCRbeta repertoires from subjects exposed to, actively infected with, or recovered from COVID-19. A freely available public database, intended as a resource for researchers studying the immune response to SARS-CoV-2, is where the repertoires were released. Samples came from the ongoing ImmuneRACE study (first 160 participants) plus 1,254 subjects from 6 global collaborators. Nearly every sample came with metadata listing a de-identified subject ID, COVID-19 status, age in years and sex. Where available, HLA class I and class II types were taken from metadata supplied by the sample provider and were not determined by assay-based typing. General findings and caveats noted by the study authors: The quantity of clinical and demographic metadata differed by source and by participant and was supplied without curation.

A word on this clone: The antigen it binds to is not known. Base qualities are not provided; no much larger clone lies one nucleotide away.

V sheds 6 bases and J sheds 14 bases, leaving 19 bases between their ends. CDR1 and CDR2 (LNHDA, SQIVND) derive from the germline V gene (reference sequence). From the cysteine through the phenylalanine, the CDR3 covers 12 amino acids. The CDR3 DNA has 36 bases and is translated from base 1. TCRbeta CDR3 regions were amplified from genomic DNA by means of the immunoSEQ Assay, a bias-controlled multiplex PCR. Concerning the study's data processing: The number of nucleated cells in each sample was estimated from the amplification of reference gene primers within the assay. Sequence reads were collapsed and filtered to measure the absolute abundance of every unique TCRbeta CDR3 rearrangement. For each sample, productive Simpson clonality was calculated as the square root of Simpson's diversity index over productive rearrangements. The table comes from immuneACCESS by way of TCRdb, which keeps in-frame sequences with V and J called. Part of the clones is missing from these tables; in studies checked, under half for an unresolved V gene and the rest for unknown reasons. V and J calls and clone size are given by that table; D and trimming were obtained from the DNA. In this sample the table shows under 80,000 clones, 83% of which occur a single time. The leading ten clones occupy around 5.6% of the sample.

The collaborating institutions used their own protocols to collect whole blood in K2EDTA tubes. Collaborator samples were shipped for TCRbeta analysis as frozen whole blood, isolated PBMCs, or DNA extracted from either sample type. The chain was built from TRBV19 and TRBJ1-2; the D gene is perhaps TRBD1, from 6 matching bases. The sequencing input was peripheral blood. The receptor was derived from a woman aged 60-75 years with acute or convalescent COVID-19. The CDR3 protein is CASSEPGAPWTF. At the DNA level, the sequence is TGTGCCAGTAGCGAACCAGGGGCCCCGTGGACCTTC.